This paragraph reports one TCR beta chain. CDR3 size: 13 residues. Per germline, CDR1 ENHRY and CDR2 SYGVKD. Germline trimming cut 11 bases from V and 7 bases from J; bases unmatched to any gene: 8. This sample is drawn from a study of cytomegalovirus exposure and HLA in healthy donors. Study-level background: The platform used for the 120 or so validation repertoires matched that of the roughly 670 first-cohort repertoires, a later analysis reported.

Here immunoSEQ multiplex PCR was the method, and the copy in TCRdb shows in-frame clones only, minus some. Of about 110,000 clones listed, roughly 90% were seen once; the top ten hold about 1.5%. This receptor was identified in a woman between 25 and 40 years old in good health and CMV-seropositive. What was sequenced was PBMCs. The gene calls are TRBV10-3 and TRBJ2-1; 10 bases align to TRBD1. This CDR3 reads CAARDRGTNEQFF. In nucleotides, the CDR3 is TGTGCCGCCCGGGACAGGGGAACGAATGAGCAGTTCTTC.